Given below is one T cell receptor beta chain in context. Its antigen is not identified. CDR3 size: 16 residues. The germline V gene encodes CDR1 MNHEY and CDR2 SVGAGI. Each sample's input was roughly 250 ng genomic DNA, some 38,000 genome equivalents. Multiplex touch-down PCR amplified TRB using TRB-A and TRB-B pools in one tube. TCRdb reprocessed the multiplex PCR reads; each CDR3 protein has one entry and no DNA is given. The repertoire shows about 8,400 distinct CDR3 sequences; the top ten hold about 21%. The sample belongs to a study of T cell clusters in autoimmune cytopenias. Study-wide findings and caveats: TRB repertoire shifts in secondary cytopenia and chronic lymphocytic leukemia mostly reflected lymphoma, not autoimmunity. Exclusive TRB clusters were approximately 3-fold more numerous in healthy donors than in active autoimmune hepatitis. Primary autoimmune cytopenia patients appeared to lack physiological T cell clusters present in healthy donors. The T cell clusters were defined only in silico, without experimental functional validation.

The TCR sequence derives from a human donor with an autoimmune cytopenia or autoimmune hepatitis (not recorded which). Source material: peripheral blood. The chain has TRBV6-5 and TRBJ2-5; with no DNA, the TCRdb D assignment of TRBD2 cannot be verified. The CDR3: CASSVLGRGQKETQYF.